This T cell receptor (beta chain) was recovered during a study of cytomegalovirus exposure and HLA in healthy donors. PCR involved 60 Vbeta and 13 Jbeta primers. Here immunoSEQ multiplex PCR was the method, and the copy in TCRdb shows in-frame clones only, minus some. The table shows about 87,000 clones, with approximately 7.6% occurring only once. The V end was cut by 3 bases, the J end by 2 bases, with 8 bases between. CDR1 is ENHRY and CDR2 is SYGVKD in the germline V gene. The CDR3 consists of 14 residues. This clone was observed a handful of times. What it recognizes is unknown. Study-level results: Data from an earlier analysis indicated that most TCR beta V segments were productive either about 90% or about 30% of the time. Investigators reported 150 to 200 TCR beta chains as tied to cytomegalovirus. When analyzed later, a missense DCLRE1C variant was found to be linked to TCR beta V- and J-gene trimming. Reportedly, HLA-A and HLA-B alleles of most subjects were accurately predicted from TCR beta.

Sequencing used PBMCs. The V call is TRBV10-3, the J call TRBJ1-5; maybe TRBD1 (5 bases). The source is a middle-aged man in good health and CMV-seronegative. The CDR3 region is CAISEGGGNQPQHF. CDR3 DNA: TGTGCCATCAGTGAAGGAGGGGGCAATCAGCCCCAGCATTTT.